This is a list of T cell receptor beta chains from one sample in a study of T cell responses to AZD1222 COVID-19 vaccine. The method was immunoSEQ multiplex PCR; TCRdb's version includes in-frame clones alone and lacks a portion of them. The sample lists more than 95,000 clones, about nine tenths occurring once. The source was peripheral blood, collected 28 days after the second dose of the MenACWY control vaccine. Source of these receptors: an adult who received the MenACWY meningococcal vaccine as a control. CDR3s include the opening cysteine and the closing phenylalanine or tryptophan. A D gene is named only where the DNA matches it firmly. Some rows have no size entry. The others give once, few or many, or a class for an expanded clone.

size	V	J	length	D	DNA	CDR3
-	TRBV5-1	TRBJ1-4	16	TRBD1	TGCGCCAGCAGCTCTACCGGGACAGGGTCTGTGGAAAAACTGTTTTTT	CASSSTGTGSVEKLFF
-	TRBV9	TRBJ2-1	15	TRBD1	TGTGCCAGCAGCCCACCAGACAGGGGGTACAATGAGCAGTTCTTC	CASSPPDRGYNEQFF
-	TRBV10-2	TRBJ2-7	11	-	TGCGCCAGCAGTGAGTCCTACGAGCAGTACTTC	CASSESYEQYF
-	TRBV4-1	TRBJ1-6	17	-	TGCGCCAGCAGCCCGACTGGGGGTTCTTCCTATAATTCACCCCTCCACTTT	CASSPTGGSSYNSPLHF
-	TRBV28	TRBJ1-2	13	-	TGTGCCAGCGGGACGGCAGCTAACTATGGCTACACCTTC	CASGTAANYGYTF
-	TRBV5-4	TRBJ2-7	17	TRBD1	TGTGCCAGCAGCTTGGGTTGGAAGACAGGGGGCCTGTTCGAGCAGTACTTC	CASSLGWKTGGLFEQYF
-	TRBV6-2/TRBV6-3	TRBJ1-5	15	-	TGTGCCAGCAGCCCTACAGGGTATAGCAATCAGCCCCAGCATTTT	CASSPTGYSNQPQHF
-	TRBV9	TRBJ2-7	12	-	TGTGCCAGCAGCGTAGGGGTAGGCGAGCAGTACTTC	CASSVGVGEQYF
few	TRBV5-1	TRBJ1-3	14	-	TGCGCCAGCAGCCCAGGCAGCTCTGGAAACACCATATATTTT	CASSPGSSGNTIYF
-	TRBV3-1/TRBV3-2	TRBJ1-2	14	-	TGTGCCAGCAGCCAACCTCAGGGGCTCTATGGCTACACCTTC	CASSQPQGLYGYTF
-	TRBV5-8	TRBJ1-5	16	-	TGTGCCAGCAGCTGGAGGGGCCAGTATAGCAATCAGCCCCAGCATTTT	CASSWRGQYSNQPQHF
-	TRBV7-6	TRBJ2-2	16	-	TGTGCCAGCAGCCCCCAAGACGCCCGGCAGGCCGGGGAGCTGTTTTTT	CASSPQDARQAGELFF
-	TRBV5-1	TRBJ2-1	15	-	TGCGCCAGCAGCTTGGGGCGGGATTCCTACAATGAGCAGTTCTTC	CASSLGRDSYNEQFF
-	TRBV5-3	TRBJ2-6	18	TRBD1	TGTGCCAGAAGCTTGGAGACAGGGGGGAGCTCTGGGGCCAACGTCCTGACTTTC	CARSLETGGSSGANVLTF
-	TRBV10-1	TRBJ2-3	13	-	TGCGCCAGCGAAGGGGGTCGCACAGATACGCAGTATTTT	CASEGGRTDTQYF
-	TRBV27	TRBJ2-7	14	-	TGTGCCAGCAGTTTATCGGCCACCTCCTACGAGCAGTACTTC	CASSLSATSYEQYF
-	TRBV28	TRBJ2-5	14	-	TGTGCCAGCACCGGACCGGGGCAGCCTAAGGCCCAGTACTTC	CASTGPGQPKAQYF
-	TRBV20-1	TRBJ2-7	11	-	TGCAGTGCTATCAGGGCCTACGAGCAGTACTTC	CSAIRAYEQYF
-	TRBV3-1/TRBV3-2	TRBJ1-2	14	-	TGTGCCAGCAGCCTTCGGGGGGGGACCCCCTCTGACACCTTC	CASSLRGGTPSDTF
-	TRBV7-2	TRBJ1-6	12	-	TGTGCCAGCAGCTCTGTTAATTCACCCCTCCACTTT	CASSSVNSPLHF
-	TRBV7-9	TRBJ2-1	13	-	TGTGCCAGCAGCTTAGGTACCTTAACTGAGCAGTTCTTC	CASSLGTLTEQFF
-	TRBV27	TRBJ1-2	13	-	TGTGCCAGCAGAGGGACCGCTCGGGGTGGCTACACCTTC	CASRGTARGGYTF
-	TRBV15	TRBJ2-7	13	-	TGTGCCACCAGCAGTGGGGGAAGGTACGAGCAGTACTTC	CATSSGGRYEQYF
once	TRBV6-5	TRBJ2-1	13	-	TGTGCCAGCGGATTTAGGGGGGGCAATGAGCAGTTCTTC	CASGFRGGNEQFF
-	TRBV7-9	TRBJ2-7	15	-	TGTGCCAGCAGCTTACTCGGGCAGGGCGCCTACGAGCAGTACTTC	CASSLLGQGAYEQYF
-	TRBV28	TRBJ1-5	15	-	TGTGCCAGCAGTTTACCGGGGGCGGGCAATCAGCCCCAGCATTTT	CASSLPGAGNQPQHF
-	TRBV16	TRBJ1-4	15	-	TGTGCCAGCAGCCAATCTGGGCAAGGGGGAGAAAAACTGTTTTTT	CASSQSGQGGEKLFF
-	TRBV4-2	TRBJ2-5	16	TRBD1	TGTGCCAGCAGCCAAGTATACAGGGGGAGCCTAGAGACCCAGTACTTC	CASSQVYRGSLETQYF
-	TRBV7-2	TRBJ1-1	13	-	TGTGCCAGCAGCTTTAACAGGGAGAAAGTAGCTTTCTTT	CASSFNREKVAFF